These 23 T cell receptor beta chains were all obtained from the same sample, sequenced in a study of T cell responses to AZD1222 COVID-19 vaccine. The table came from immunoSEQ multiplex PCR; TCRdb's copy has only in-frame clones and leaves some out. The data show 65,000 to 100,000 clones, with around 93% seen just once and around 8% held by the top ten. This material consisted of peripheral blood, taken 28 days after the second AZD1222 dose. All receptors derive from an adult who received the AZD1222 COVID-19 vaccine.

The chain joins TRBV7-9 to TRBJ2-1; D is undetermined. Trimming shortened V by 1 base and J by 0 bases, and 10 bases separated the two germline ends. This CDR3 has 16 amino acids. The germline gives CDR1 SEHNR, CDR2 FQNEAQ (reference sequence). In DNA form, the CDR3 reads TGTGCCAGCAGCTTAGATTCCTATAGCTCCTACAATGAGCAGTTCTTC. It specifies CASSLDSYSSYNEQFF.

The V and J genes are TRBV21-1 and TRBJ2-7; the table's D gene call, TRBD1, was not cross checked with the DNA. TRBV21-1 corresponds to a pseudogene. This CDR3 region has 14 residues. CDR3 loop: CASSKESGQYEQYF. CDR3 DNA: TGTGCCAGCAGCAAAGAGAGCGGACAGTACGAGCAGTACTTC.

The chain uses TRBV10-3 and TRBJ2-3; D unclear. Germline values: CDR1 ENHRY, CDR2 SYGVKD. Trimming stripped 4 bases from V and 2 bases from J, with 10 bases between. This CDR3 comprises 14 residues. DNA for the CDR3: TGTGCCATCAGTGTGCACACCACCACAGATACGCAGTATTTT. Translation gives CAISVHTTTDTQYF.

CDR3 amino acids: CASSSWPERSSSYEQYF. The CDR3 coding sequence is TGTGCCAGCAGCTCCTGGCCGGAGCGAAGTAGCTCCTACGAGCAGTACTTC. The chain joins TRBV11-2 to TRBJ2-7; no clear D gene. V lost 4 bases and J lost 0, with 19 bases in between. CDR1 SGHAT and CDR2 FQNNGV come from the germline V gene. This CDR3 has 17 residues.

The rearrangement uses TRBV7-8 and TRBJ1-2; 8 bases align to TRBD1. The CDR3 sequence is 15 residues long. The germline V gene has CDR1 SGHVS and CDR2 FQNEAQ. V lost 5 bases and J lost 4; bases outside the gene matches: 9. CDR3 sequence reads: CASSHPGQGSYGYTF. The DNA of the CDR3 is TGTGCCAGCAGCCACCCCGGACAGGGTTCCTATGGCTACACCTTC.

The chain links TRBV3-1 (or the pseudogene TRBV3-2) to TRBJ1-5; D possibly corresponds to TRBD1 (6 bases). Between the trimmed V and J ends, which lost 3 bases and 3 bases, there was a span of 9 bases. Germline CDR1 and CDR2: LGHDT and YNNKEL (reference sequence). CDR3 length: 14 amino acids. This chain's CDR3 is CASSQTGYNQPQHF. The CDR3 DNA sequence: TGTGCCAGCAGCCAGACAGGCTACAATCAGCCCCAGCATTTT.

There are a few counts of this clone. J is TRBJ2-7 and V is TRBV2, with TRBD2 as a possible D gene (5 bases). Trimming pared 7 bases from V and 2 bases from J, leaving 9 bases between. The length of the CDR3 is 12 residues. CDR1 and CDR2 (germline): SNHLY, FYNNEI. Here the CDR3 reads CASMRVTYEQYF. The CDR3 nucleotides read TGTGCCAGCATGCGGGTCACCTACGAGCAGTACTTC.

The chain recombines TRBV6-5 with TRBJ2-1; 9 bases are a match to TRBD2. J gave up 6 bases and V 5 bases, and 8 bases lay outside the gene matches. This CDR3 has 15 amino acids. Germline V CDR1 and CDR2: MNHEY, SVGAGI. The CDR3 reads CASSNKGTSSNEQFF. CDR3 sequence (DNA): TGTGCCAGCAGTAACAAAGGGACTAGCAGCAATGAGCAGTTCTTC.

This clone occurred a few times. The chain recombines TRBV5-1 with TRBJ2-2; the D is unclear. Looked up from germline, CDR1 is SGHRS and CDR2 is YFSETQ. The CDR3 consists of 12 residues. Trimming shortened V by 2 bases and J by 7 bases, and 6 bases separated the two germline ends. The CDR3 region is CASSFYGGELFF. CDR3 sequence (DNA): TGCGCCAGCAGCTTTTATGGCGGGGAGCTGTTTTTT.

The chain uses TRBV18 and TRBJ2-5; D is possibly TRBD1 or TRBD2 (5 bases each). Germline-derived CDR1 and CDR2 are KGHSH and LQKENI. Deletions cut 4 bases from V and 1 base from J, with 13 bases between. The CDR3 is 15 residues long. The CDR3, as DNA: TGTGCCAGCTCACTCGTCGGGGCAGTCCAAGAGACCCAGTACTTC. Protein product: CASSLVGAVQETQYF.

This chain uses TRBV2 with TRBJ1-1; D not certain. Germline V gene sequence: CDR1 SNHLY, CDR2 FYNNEI. There are 13 residues in the CDR3. V shed 5 bases and J shed 3 bases, with 10 bases lying between them. The chain's CDR3 is CASSSGPYTEAFF. CDR3 coding DNA: TGTGCCAGCAGTTCCGGGCCCTACACTGAAGCTTTCTTT. The entire variable domain, with the rest obtained from reference TRBV2 and TRBJ1-1, is as follows: EPEVTQTPSHQVTQMGQEVILRCVPISNHLYFYWYRQILGQKVEFLVSFYNNEISEKSEIFDDQFSVERPDGSNFTLKIRSTKLEDSAMYFCASSSGPYTEAFFGQGTRLTVV.

The rearrangement links TRBV19 to TRBJ2-2; possibly TRBD2 for D (6 bases). The V end was cut by 3 bases, the J end by 5 bases, with 13 bases between. CDR3 length equals 15 residues. In germline, CDR1 is LNHDA, CDR2 SQIVND (reference sequence). CDR3 amino acids: CASSIRERWTGELFF. CDR3 nucleotides: TGTGCCAGTAGTATCCGGGAGCGATGGACCGGGGAGCTGTTTTTT.

The chain carries TRBV5-6 and TRBJ2-7; no clear D. V was pared by 0 bases and J by 6 bases, with 16 bases between. Germline V gives CDR1 SGHDT, CDR2 YYEEEE. The CDR3 totals 15 residues. Here the CDR3 reads CASSLGAVSRSEQYF. The CDR3 DNA is TGTGCCAGCAGCTTGGGGGCGGTATCGAGGTCCGAGCAGTACTTC. Combining the CDR3 with reference TRBV5-6 and TRBJ2-7 gives the whole variable domain DAGVTQSPTHLIKTRGQQVTLRCSPKSGHDTVSWYQQALGQGPQFIFQYYEEEERQRGNFPDRFSGHQFPNYSSELNVNALLLGDSALYLCASSLGAVSRSEQYFGPGTRLTVT.

The J gene is TRBJ2-7, the V gene TRBV18, with 9 bases aligning to TRBD2. The J segment lost 2 bases and the V segment lost 2 bases, leaving 7 bases of the junction unmatched. The CDR3 length is 16 residues. Looked up from germline, CDR1 is KGHSH and CDR2 is LQKENI. The CDR3 sequence: CASSPITSGQTYEQYF. CDR3 in DNA: TGTGCCAGCTCACCAATCACTAGCGGGCAGACCTACGAGCAGTACTTC.

This clone was seen once. The chain is built from TRBV11-3 and TRBJ1-1, with D perhaps TRBD1 (6 bases). Trimming removed 3 bases at V and 3 bases at J, with 8 bases between. This CDR3 region has 13 residues. CDR1 and CDR2 from the germline V gene are SGHNT and YENEEA. The CDR3, as DNA: TGTGCCAGCAGCTTTAACAGGGACACTGAAGCTTTCTTT. This codes for CASSFNRDTEAFF.

This clone was seen just once. The chain couples TRBV10-3 to TRBJ2-1; 12 bases match TRBD2. V was clipped by 6 bases and J by 4 bases; unmatched bases: 4. This CDR3 has 15 amino acids. Germline V gene lookup returns CDR1 ENHRY and CDR2 SYGVKD. The CDR3 loop is CAISPGLAGYNEQFF. The CDR3, as DNA: TGTGCCATCAGCCCGGGACTAGCGGGTTACAATGAGCAGTTCTTC.

V is TRBV10-2 and J is TRBJ2-7, with 11 bases aligning to TRBD2. Per the germline V gene, CDR1 is WSHSY and CDR2 is SAAADI. J was trimmed by 7 bases and V by 6 bases; bases with no gene match: 5. The CDR3 contains 13 residues. In DNA, the CDR3 is TGCGCCAGCAGACTAGCGGGAGCGGGGGAGCAGTACTTC. Encoded protein: CASRLAGAGEQYF.

The gene calls are TRBV6-6 and TRBJ2-7; 8 positions agree with TRBD1. V was pared by 6 bases and J by 7 bases, with 14 bases of the junction left unmatched. The CDR3 length is 15 residues. Germline CDR1 and CDR2: MNHNY and SVGAGI (reference sequence). The CDR3 spells CASRITGTGFGEQYF. The DNA of the CDR3 is TGTGCCAGCAGGATCACCGGGACAGGTTTTGGGGAGCAGTACTTC.

The chain combines TRBV28 with TRBJ2-7; 8 bases match TRBD2. The CDR3 runs 14 residues. V gave up 6 bases and J gave up 2 bases; unmatched junction bases: 6. Germline V gene lookup returns CDR1 MDHEN and CDR2 SYDVKM. The CDR3, as DNA: TGTGCCAGCAGCGGGGGGGGCAGAACCTACGAGCAGTACTTC. This translates into CASSGGGRTYEQYF.

The rearrangement uses TRBV5-1 and TRBJ2-5; a possible D gene is TRBD1 (5 bases). Germline V CDR1 and CDR2: SGHRS, YFSETQ. The CDR3 loop spans 14 amino acids. V lost 1 base to trimming and J lost 5 bases, with 12 bases between them. CDR3 DNA sequence: TGCGCCAGCAGCTTGCAGGGCCTCGGGGAGACCCAGTACTTC. As protein: CASSLQGLGETQYF.

The CDR3: CAWSVPSGAGITEAFF. The CDR3 bases are TGTGCCTGGAGTGTCCCCTCCGGGGCGGGGATCACTGAAGCTTTCTTT. The V gene is TRBV30, the J gene TRBJ1-1, with TRBD1 as a possible D gene (5 bases). The V gene's germline CDR1 is GTSNPN and CDR2 SVGIG (reference sequence). The CDR3 runs 16 residues. Trimming removed 0 bases from V and 4 bases from J, with 18 bases in between.

This rearrangement joins TRBV28 to TRBJ2-5; unclear D gene. The V gene's germline CDR1 is MDHEN and CDR2 SYDVKM. The V end was cut by 4 bases, the J end by 0 bases, with 9 bases between. This CDR3 contains 14 residues. CDR3 amino acids: CASSSLYDQETQYF. The CDR3 DNA follows: TGTGCCAGCAGTTCCCTGTACGACCAAGAGACCCAGTACTTC.

The V call is TRBV6-5, the J call TRBJ1-5, with D unclear. Germline lookup yields CDR1 MNHEY and CDR2 SVGAGI. Trimming removed 6 bases from V and 0 bases from J, with 12 bases in between. This CDR3 region has 15 residues. The CDR3 coding sequence is TGTGCCAGCAGGGCGGAGGGTTATAGCAATCAGCCCCAGCATTTT. Amino acids: CASRAEGYSNQPQHF.